The sequence of this TCR beta chain was determined in a study of control samples from healthy donors and cancer patients (dated by TCRdb to 2019 to 2021). Of note for this clone: Its recognized antigen is unknown. Per-base quality was not reported, and no clone a single base away is much larger than it.

Library method: the immunoSEQ multiplex PCR assay. TCRdb mirrors the immuneACCESS table, restricted to in-frame sequences. Some clones are absent from its copies; in checked studies, under half trace to an unresolved V gene, and the reason for the others is unknown. A total of roughly 170,000 clones appear in this sample, approximately 95% of them only once. Over 1.1% of the sample is in the top ten clones. The germline V gene provides CDR1 MNHEY and CDR2 SVGEGT. The V and J ends are trimmed by 2 bases and 6 bases, leaving 8 bases between them. CDR3 length: 12 amino acids, cysteine to phenylalanine. Only the CDR3 part of the read is kept: 36 bases, read in frame from the first base.

The sample comprised blood. The rearranged chain carries TRBV6-2 or TRBV6-3 and TRBJ2-7, with the D gene not confidently named. The sequence was obtained from a man younger than 35 in good health. The sequenced DNA: TGTGCCAGCAGTTACATGCAGCGCGAGCAGTACTTC. This translates into CASSYMQREQYF.